The clone carrying this TCR beta chain showed up just once. This CDR3 has 12 amino acids. With 2 bases removed from V and 7 bases from J, the gap between germline ends came to 8 bases. CDR1 and CDR2 (germline): MDHEN, SYDVKM. This entry is derived from a study of blood T cell repertoires in COVID-19. Data came from immunoSEQ multiplex PCR; TCRdb stores just in-frame clones and leaves some out. The sample shows around 98,000 clones, 65% to 85% of them seen only once. Sequenced: peripheral blood. This TCR was sampled from a woman aged 55-69 years with acute or convalescent COVID-19. This sequence joins TRBV28 and TRBJ2-5, with D hard to call. CDR3 sequence (DNA): TGTGCCAGCAGTTTAGAGGAGTGGACCCAGTACTTC. The encoded protein is CASSLEEWTQYF.